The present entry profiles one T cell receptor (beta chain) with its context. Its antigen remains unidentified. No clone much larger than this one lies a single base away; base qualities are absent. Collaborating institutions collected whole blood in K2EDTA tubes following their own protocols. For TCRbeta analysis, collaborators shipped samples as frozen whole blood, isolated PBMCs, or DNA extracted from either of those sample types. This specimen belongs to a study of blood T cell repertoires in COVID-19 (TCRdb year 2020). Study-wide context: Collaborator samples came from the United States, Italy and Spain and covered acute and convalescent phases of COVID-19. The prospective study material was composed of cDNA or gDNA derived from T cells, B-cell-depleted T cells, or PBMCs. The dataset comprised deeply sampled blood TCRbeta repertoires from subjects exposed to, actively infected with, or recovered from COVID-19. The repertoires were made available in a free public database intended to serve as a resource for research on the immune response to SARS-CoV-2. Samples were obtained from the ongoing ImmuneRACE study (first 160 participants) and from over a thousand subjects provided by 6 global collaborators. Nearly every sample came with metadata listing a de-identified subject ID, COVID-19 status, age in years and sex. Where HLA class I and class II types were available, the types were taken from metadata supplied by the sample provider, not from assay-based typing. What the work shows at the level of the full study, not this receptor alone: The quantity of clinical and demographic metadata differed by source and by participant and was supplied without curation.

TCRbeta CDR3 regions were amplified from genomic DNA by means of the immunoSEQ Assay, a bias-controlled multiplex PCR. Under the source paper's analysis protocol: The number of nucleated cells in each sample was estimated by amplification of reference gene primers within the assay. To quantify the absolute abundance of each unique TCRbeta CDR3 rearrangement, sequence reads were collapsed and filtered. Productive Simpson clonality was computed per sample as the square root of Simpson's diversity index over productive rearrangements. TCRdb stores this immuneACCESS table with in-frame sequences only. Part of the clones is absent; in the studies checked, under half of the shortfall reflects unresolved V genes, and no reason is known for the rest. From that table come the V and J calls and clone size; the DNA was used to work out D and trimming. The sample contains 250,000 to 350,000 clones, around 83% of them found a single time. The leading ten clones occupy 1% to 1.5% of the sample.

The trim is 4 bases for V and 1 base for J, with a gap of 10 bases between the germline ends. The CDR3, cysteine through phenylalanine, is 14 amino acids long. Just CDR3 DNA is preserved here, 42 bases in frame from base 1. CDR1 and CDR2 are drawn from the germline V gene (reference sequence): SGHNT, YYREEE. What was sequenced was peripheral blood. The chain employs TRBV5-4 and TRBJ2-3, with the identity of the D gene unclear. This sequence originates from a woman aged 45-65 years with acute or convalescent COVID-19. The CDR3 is CASSADQGTDTQYF. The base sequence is TGTGCCAGCAGCGCAGACCAGGGCACAGATACGCAGTATTTT.